This T cell receptor (beta chain) was retrieved from a study of post-analysis software for immune sequencing data. Turning to the study itself: Several disease courses (relapsing-remitting, secondary progressive and progressive-relapsing) of multiple sclerosis were included.

TCR beta cDNA libraries included unique molecular identifiers. TCRdb recomputed calls from the PCR reads with MiXCR, one row per CDR3 protein. This sample carries 150,000 or so distinct CDR3 sequences, under 40% of them seen once, and the ten largest clones take about 26%. With 3 bases removed from V and 5 bases from J, the gap between germline ends came to 5 bases. The CDR3 sequence is 12 residues long. This clonotype was counted many times. Its specificity is not known. Study-wide results and limits: Clustering by F measure revealed strong co-clustering among samples prepared together in one batch. The five TRBV segments detected at higher frequency in patients than in controls included TRBV5-6, TRBV5-1 and TRBV20-1. Controls showed significantly higher normalized Chao1 diversity than did multiple sclerosis patients.

The starting material was blood, obtained after autologous hematopoietic stem cell transplantation. V and J are TRBV12-3 or TRBV12-4 and TRBJ2-1; D remains unclear. This clonotype originated in a girl between 10 and 17 years old with multiple sclerosis. The CDR3 region has the DNA TGTGCCAGCAGTTTCGGTGACAATGAGCAGTTCTTC. This codes for CASSFGDNEQFF.